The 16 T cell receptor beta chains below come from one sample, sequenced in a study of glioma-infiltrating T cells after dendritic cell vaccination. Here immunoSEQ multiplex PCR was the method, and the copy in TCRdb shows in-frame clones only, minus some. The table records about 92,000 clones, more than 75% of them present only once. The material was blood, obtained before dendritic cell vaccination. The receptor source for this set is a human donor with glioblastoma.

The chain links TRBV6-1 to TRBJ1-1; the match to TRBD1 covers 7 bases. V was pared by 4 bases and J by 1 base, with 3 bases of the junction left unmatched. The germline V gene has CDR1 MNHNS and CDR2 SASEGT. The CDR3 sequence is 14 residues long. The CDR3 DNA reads TGTGCCAGCAGTGCCAGGGACAGGAACACTGAAGCTTTCTTT. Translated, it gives CASSARDRNTEAFF.

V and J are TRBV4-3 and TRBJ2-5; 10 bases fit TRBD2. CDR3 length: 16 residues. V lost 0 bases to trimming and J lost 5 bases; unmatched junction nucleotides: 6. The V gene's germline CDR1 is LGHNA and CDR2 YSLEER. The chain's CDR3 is CASSQDRGSGGETQYF. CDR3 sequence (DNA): TGCGCCAGCAGCCAAGATCGGGGTAGCGGGGGGGAGACCCAGTACTTC.

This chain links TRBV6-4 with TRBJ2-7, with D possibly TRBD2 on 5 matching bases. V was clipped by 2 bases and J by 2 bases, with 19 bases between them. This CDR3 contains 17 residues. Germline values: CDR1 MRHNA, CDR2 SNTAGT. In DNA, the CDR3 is TGTGCCAGCAGTGACGCTATAGGAGGTCAGCGAACCTACGAGCAGTACTTC. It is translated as CASSDAIGGQRTYEQYF.

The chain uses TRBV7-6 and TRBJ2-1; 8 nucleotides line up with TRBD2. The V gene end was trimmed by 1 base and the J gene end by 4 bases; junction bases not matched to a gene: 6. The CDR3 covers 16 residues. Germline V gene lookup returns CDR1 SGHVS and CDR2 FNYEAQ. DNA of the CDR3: TGTGCCAGCAGCTTAGACGCGGGGGGCCTTTACAATGAGCAGTTCTTC. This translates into CASSLDAGGLYNEQFF.

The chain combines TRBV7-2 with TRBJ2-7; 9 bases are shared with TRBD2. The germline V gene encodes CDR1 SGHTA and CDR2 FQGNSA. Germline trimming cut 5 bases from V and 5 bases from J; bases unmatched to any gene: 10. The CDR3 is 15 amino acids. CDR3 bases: TGTGCCAGCAGCCTGTACTTAGGCGGGAGGGACGAGCAGTACTTC. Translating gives CASSLYLGGRDEQYF.

The CDR3 protein is CASIPDSYTGELFF. Written as DNA, the CDR3 is TGTGCCAGCATACCCGACAGCTACACCGGGGAGCTGTTTTTT. The chain couples TRBV7-2 to TRBJ2-2, with TRBD1 as a possible D gene (5 bases). The CDR3 is 14 amino acids. CDR1 is SGHTA and CDR2 is FQGNSA in the germline V gene. V gave up 7 bases and J gave up 3 bases, with 12 bases separating them.

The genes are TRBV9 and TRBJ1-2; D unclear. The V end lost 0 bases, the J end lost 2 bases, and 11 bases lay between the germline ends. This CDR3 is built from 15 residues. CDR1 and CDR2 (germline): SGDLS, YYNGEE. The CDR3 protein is CASSVAGKSNYGYTF. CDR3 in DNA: TGTGCCAGCAGCGTAGCGGGGAAATCCAACTATGGCTACACCTTC.

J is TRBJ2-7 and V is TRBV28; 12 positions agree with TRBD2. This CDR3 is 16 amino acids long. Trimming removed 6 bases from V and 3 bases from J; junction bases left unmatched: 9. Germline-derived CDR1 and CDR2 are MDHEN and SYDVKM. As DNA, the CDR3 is TGTGCCAGCAGCCTAGGACTAGCGGGAATAATCTACGAGCAGTACTTC. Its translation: CASSLGLAGIIYEQYF.

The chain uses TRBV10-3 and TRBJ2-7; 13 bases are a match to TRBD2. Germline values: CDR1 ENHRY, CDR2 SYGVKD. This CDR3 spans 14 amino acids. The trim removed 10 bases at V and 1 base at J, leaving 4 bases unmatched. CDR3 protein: CATTSGRSSYEQYF. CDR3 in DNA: TGTGCCACGACTAGCGGGAGGTCTTCCTACGAGCAGTACTTC.

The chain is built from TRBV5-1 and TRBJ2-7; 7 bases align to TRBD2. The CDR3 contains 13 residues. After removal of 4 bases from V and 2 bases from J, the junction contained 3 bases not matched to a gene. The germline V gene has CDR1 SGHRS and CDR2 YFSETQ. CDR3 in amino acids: CASSVGGAYEQYF. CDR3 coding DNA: TGCGCCAGCAGCGTTGGGGGGGCCTACGAGCAGTACTTC.

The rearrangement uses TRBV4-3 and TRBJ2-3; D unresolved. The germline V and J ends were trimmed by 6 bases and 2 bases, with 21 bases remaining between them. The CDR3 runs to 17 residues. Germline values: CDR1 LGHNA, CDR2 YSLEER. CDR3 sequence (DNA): TGCGCCAGCAGAGCCGAGCCGAGTGACTCAAACACAGATACGCAGTATTTT. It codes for CASRAEPSDSNTDTQYF.

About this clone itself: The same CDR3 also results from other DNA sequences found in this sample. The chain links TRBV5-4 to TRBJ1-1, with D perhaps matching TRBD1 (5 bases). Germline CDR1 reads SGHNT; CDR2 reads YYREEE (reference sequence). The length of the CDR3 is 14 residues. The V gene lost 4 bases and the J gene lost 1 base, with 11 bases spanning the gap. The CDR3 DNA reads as TGTGCCAGCAGCAGCCGCGACAGGAACACTGAAGCTTTCTTT. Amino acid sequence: CASSSRDRNTEAFF.

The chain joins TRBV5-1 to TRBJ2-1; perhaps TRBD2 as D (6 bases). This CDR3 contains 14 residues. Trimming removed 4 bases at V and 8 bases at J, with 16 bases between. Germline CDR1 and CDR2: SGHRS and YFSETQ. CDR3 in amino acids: CASSETSGGYEQFF. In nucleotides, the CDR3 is TGCGCCAGCAGCGAGACTAGTGGTGGATATGAGCAGTTCTTC.

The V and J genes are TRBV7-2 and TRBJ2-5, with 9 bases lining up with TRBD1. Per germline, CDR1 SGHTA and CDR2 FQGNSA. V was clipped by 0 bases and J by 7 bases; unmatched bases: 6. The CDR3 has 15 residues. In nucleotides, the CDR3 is TGTGCCAGCAGCTTAGCGGGACAGGGTGCCGGGACCCAGTACTTC. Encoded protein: CASSLAGQGAGTQYF.

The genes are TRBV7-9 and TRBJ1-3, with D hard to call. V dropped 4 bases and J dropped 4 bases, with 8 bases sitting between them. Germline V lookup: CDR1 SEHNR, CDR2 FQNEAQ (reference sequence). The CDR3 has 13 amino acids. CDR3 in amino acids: CASSSTPGNTIYF. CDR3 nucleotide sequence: TGTGCCAGCAGCTCGACTCCGGGAAACACCATATATTTT. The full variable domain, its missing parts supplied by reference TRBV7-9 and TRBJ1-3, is DTGVSQNPRHKITKRGQNVTFRCDPISEHNRLYWYRQTLGQGPEFLTYFQNEAQLEKSRLLSDRFSAERPKGSFSTLEIQRTEQGDSAMYLCASSSTPGNTIYFGEGSWLTVV.

CDR3 loop: CASSLSPGGIGEKLFF. The CDR3 region has the DNA TGTGCCAGCAGTTTATCCCCGGGAGGAATTGGTGAAAAACTGTTTTTT. The chain uses TRBV27 and TRBJ1-4, with D uncertain. Germline loops: CDR1 MNHEY, CDR2 SMNVEV (reference sequence). The V end lost 0 bases, the J end lost 7 bases, and 15 bases lay between the germline ends. This CDR3 is built from 16 residues. Together with reference TRBV27 and TRBJ1-4, the CDR3 gives the full variable domain: EAQVTQNPRYLITVTGKKLTVTCSQNMNHEYMSWYRQDPGLGLRQIYYSMNVEVTDKGDVPEGYKVSRKEKRNFPLILESPSPNQTSLYFCASSLSPGGIGEKLFFGSGTQLSVL.